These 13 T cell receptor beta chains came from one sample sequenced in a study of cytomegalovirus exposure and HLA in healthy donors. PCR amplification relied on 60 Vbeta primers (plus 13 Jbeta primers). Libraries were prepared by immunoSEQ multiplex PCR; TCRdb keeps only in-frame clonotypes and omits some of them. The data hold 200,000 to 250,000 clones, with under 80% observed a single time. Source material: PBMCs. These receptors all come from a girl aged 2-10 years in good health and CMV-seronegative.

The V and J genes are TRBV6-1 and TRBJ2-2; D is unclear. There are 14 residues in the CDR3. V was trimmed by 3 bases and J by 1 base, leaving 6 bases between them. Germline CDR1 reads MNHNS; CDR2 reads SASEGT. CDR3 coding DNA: TGTGCCAGCAGTGAGCAGCGGAACACCGGGGAGCTGTTTTTT. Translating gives CASSEQRNTGELFF.

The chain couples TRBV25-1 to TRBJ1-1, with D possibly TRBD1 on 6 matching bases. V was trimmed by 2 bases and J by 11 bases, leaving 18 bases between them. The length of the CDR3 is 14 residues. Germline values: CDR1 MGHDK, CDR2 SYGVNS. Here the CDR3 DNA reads TGTGCCAGCAGTGAAGTCGGCAGGGGATATGGGGCTTTCTTT. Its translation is CASSEVGRGYGAFF.

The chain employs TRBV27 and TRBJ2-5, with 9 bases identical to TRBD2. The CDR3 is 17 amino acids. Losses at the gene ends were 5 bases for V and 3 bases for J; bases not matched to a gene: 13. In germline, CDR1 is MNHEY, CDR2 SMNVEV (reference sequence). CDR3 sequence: CASSGVSGLAQKETQYF. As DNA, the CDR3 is TGTGCCAGCAGTGGCGTCTCGGGACTAGCCCAGAAAGAGACCCAGTACTTC.

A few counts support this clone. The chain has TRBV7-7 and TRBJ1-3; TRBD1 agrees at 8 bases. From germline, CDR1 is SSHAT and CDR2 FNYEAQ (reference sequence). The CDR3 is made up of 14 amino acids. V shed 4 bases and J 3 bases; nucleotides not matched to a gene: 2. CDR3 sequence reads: CASSSGQGGNTIYF. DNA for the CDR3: TGTGCCAGCAGCTCTGGACAGGGTGGAAACACCATATATTTT.

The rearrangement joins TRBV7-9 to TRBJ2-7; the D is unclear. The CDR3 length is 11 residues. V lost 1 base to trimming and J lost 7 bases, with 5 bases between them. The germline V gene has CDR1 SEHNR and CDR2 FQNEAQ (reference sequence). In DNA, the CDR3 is TGTGCCAGCAGCTTAGGTCTGGAGCAGTACTTC. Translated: CASSLGLEQYF. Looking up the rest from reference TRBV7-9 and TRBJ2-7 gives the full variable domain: DTGVSQNPRHKITKRGQNVTFRCDPISEHNRLYWYRQTLGQGPEFLTYFQNEAQLEKSRLLSDRFSAERPKGSFSTLEIQRTEQGDSAMYLCASSLGLEQYFGPGTRLTVT.

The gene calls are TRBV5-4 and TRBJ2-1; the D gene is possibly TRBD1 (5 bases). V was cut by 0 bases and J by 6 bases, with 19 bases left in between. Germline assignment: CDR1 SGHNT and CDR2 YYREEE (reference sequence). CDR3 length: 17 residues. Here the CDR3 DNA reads TGTGCCAGCAGCTTGGCCATCGGACAAACTATCGGCAATGAGCAGTTCTTC. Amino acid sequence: CASSLAIGQTIGNEQFF.

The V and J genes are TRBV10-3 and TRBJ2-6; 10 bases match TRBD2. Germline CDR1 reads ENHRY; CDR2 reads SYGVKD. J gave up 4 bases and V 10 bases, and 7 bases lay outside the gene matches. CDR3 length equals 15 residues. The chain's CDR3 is CATLAGVGGANVLTF. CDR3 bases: TGTGCCACCCTAGCGGGAGTGGGCGGGGCCAACGTCCTGACTTTC.

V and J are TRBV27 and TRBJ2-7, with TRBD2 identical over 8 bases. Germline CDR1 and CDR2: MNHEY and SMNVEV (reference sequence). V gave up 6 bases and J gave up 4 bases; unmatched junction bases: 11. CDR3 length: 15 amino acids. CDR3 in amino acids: CASSLQGSGIYEQYF. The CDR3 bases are TGTGCCAGCAGCCTCCAGGGTAGCGGGATTTACGAGCAGTACTTC.

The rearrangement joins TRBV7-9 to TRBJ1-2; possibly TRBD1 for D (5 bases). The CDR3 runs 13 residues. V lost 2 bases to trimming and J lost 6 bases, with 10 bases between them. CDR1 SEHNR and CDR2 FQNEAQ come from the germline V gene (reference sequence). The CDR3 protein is CASSLTGAHGYTF. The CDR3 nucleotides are TGTGCCAGCAGCTTAACTGGGGCCCATGGCTACACCTTC.

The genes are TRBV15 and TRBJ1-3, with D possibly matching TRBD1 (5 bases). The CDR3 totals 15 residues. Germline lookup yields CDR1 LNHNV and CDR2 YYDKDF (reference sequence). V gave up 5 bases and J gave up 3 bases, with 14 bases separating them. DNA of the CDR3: TGTGCCACCAGCCGGGACTTGGGGTTTGGAAACACCATATATTTT. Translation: CATSRDLGFGNTIYF.

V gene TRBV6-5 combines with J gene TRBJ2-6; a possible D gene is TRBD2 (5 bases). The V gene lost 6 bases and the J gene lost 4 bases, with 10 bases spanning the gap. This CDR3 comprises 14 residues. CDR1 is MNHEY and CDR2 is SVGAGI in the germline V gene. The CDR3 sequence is CASSQTGGANVLTF. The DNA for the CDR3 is TGTGCCAGCAGCCAGACGGGAGGGGCCAACGTCCTGACTTTC.

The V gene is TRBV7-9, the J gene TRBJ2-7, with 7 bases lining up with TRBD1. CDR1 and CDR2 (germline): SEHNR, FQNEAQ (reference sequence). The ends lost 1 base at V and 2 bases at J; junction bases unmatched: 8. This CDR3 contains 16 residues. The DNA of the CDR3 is TGTGCCAGCAGCTTAGACTTAGGGCAGGGGGCCTACGAGCAGTACTTC. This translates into CASSLDLGQGAYEQYF.

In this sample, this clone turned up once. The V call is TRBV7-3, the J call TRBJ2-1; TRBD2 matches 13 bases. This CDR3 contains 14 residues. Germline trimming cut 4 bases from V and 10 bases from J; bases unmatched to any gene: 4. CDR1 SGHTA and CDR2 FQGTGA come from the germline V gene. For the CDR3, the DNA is TGTGCCAGCAGCTCCGGACTAGCGGGGGACGAGCAGTTCTTC. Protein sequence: CASSSGLAGDEQFF.